This T cell receptor beta chain was sequenced in a study of STAT5B mutations in CD4+ large granular lymphocyte leukemia. CDR3 length: 15 amino acids. Germline V lookup: CDR1 SGHTA, CDR2 FQGNSA. V was cut by 5 bases and J by 0 bases, with 14 bases left in between. The assay was run at survey level. The protocol was immunoSEQ multiplex PCR, while the TCRdb copy is restricted to in-frame clones and leaves out a portion. Among 37,000 or so clones listed, approximately 80% were seen once. Study observations and caveats: No patients shared main leukemic clonotypes, though 25% to 30% appeared at low frequency elsewhere. Top patient clones used TRBV06 genes more often: 8/27 versus 2/35 in controls. The CD4+ versus CD8+ T-LGLL clonality difference may reflect limited sample size.

In the case of this clone: Antigen specificity is unknown.

Sequences were obtained from CD4+ T cells from blood buffy coats. The J gene is TRBJ2-7, the V gene TRBV7-2; maybe TRBD2 (5 bases). This sequence was found in a human donor in good health. This CDR3 is CASSLTGILSYEQYF. CDR3 nucleotides: TGTGCCAGCAGCCTCACCGGGATCCTCTCCTACGAGCAGTACTTC.